Reported below is one T cell receptor beta chain. This sample is drawn from a study of blood T cell repertoires in COVID-19. As for the study in general: PBMCs, B-cell-depleted T cells, or T cells provided the cDNA or gDNA that made up the material.

This study enrolled people aged 18 to 89 from about 26 US geographic areas. The CDR3 runs to 14 residues. Germline CDR1 and CDR2: SGHNT and YYREEE (reference sequence). V lost 2 bases and J lost 4; bases outside the gene matches: 2. Measured with immunoSEQ multiplex PCR; TCRdb has only the in-frame clones, and not every one. The data show 360,000 or so clones, 83% seen once. Sample: PBMCs or T cells enriched from blood (not recorded which). This receptor was identified in a woman between 50 and 59 years old who had recovered from COVID-19. This chain connects TRBV5-4 to TRBJ1-2; 10 bases agree with TRBD1. The CDR3 protein is CASSFGTGVYGYTF. CDR3 bases: TGTGCCAGCAGCTTCGGGACAGGGGTCTATGGCTACACCTTC.